A selection of T cell receptor beta chains follows, all from one sample in a study of OX40 agonist ivuxolimab in advanced cancers. Produced via immunoSEQ multiplex PCR; TCRdb's table is partial and in-frame only. The repertoire holds about 68,000 clones, with around nine tenths as singletons. The specimen was CD4+ or CD8+ T cells sorted from blood, collected in a trial of the OX40 agonist ivuxolimab. The source is an adult with an advanced solid tumor such as melanoma, head and neck, liver or kidney cancer. CDR3s include the opening cysteine and the closing phenylalanine or tryptophan. The order of the fields is D gene, J gene, clone size, V gene, CDR3 protein, CDR3 DNA. The D gene is left open where the match is weak. Size values are once, few and many counts, or a class for expanded clones, and some rows have none.

D: TRBD2
J: TRBJ2-1
size: -
V: TRBV10-3
CDR3: CATSGTSGTDEQFF
DNA: TGTGCCACCTCCGGGACTAGCGGGACGGATGAGCAGTTCTTC

D: -
J: TRBJ2-7
size: once
V: TRBV5-1
CDR3: CASRSGSSYEQYF
DNA: TGCGCCAGCAGGAGCGGTAGCTCCTACGAGCAGTACTTC

D: -
J: TRBJ2-1
size: once
V: TRBV7-9
CDR3: CASSFRGGIYNEQFF
DNA: TGTGCCAGCAGCTTTCGCGGCGGGATTTACAATGAGCAGTTCTTC

D: -
J: TRBJ2-5
size: -
V: TRBV5-6
CDR3: CASSLSGILETQYF
DNA: TGTGCCAGCAGCTTGTCAGGGATATTAGAGACCCAGTACTTC

D: -
J: TRBJ2-6
size: -
V: TRBV11-2
CDR3: CASSLDSSGANVLTF
DNA: TGTGCCAGCAGCTTAGACAGCTCTGGGGCCAACGTCCTGACTTTC

D: TRBD1
J: TRBJ1-2
size: once
V: TRBV10-3
CDR3: CAISVGTVYGYTF
DNA: TGTGCCATCAGTGTCGGGACAGTCTATGGCTACACCTTC

D: -
J: TRBJ2-1
size: few
V: TRBV14
CDR3: CASRSTSSSYNEQFF
DNA: TGTGCCAGCCGCTCCACTTCCTCATCCTACAATGAGCAGTTCTTC

D: TRBD1
J: TRBJ2-3
size: -
V: TRBV2
CDR3: CASGQDRGQTDTQYF
DNA: TGTGCCAGCGGCCAAGACAGGGGGCAAACAGATACGCAGTATTTT

D: -
J: TRBJ2-5
size: -
V: TRBV7-2
CDR3: CASSSAGKETQYF
DNA: TGTGCCAGCAGTTCAGCGGGTAAAGAGACCCAGTACTTC

D: TRBD1
J: TRBJ2-5
size: -
V: TRBV4-3
CDR3: CASSPGTGRETQYF
DNA: TGCGCCAGCAGCCCAGGGACAGGGAGGGAGACCCAGTACTTC

D: -
J: TRBJ2-3
size: -
V: TRBV6-5
CDR3: CASSYSTSTDTQYF
DNA: TGTGCCAGCAGTTACTCGACTAGTACAGATACGCAGTATTTT

D: -
J: TRBJ1-1
size: -
V: TRBV18
CDR3: CASSGTGGATEAFF
DNA: TGTGCCAGCTCAGGAACGGGGGGAGCCACTGAAGCTTTCTTT

D: -
J: TRBJ2-5
size: -
V: TRBV15
CDR3: CATSRDRPQETQYF
DNA: TGTGCCACCAGCAGAGATCGACCACAAGAGACCCAGTACTTC

D: -
J: TRBJ2-7
size: -
V: TRBV5-1
CDR3: CASSLHRETEQYF
DNA: TGCGCCAGCAGCTTACACAGGGAAACCGAGCAGTACTTC

D: TRBD1
J: TRBJ2-3
size: -
V: TRBV9
CDR3: CASSYWDSTTDTQYF
DNA: TGTGCCAGCAGCTACTGGGACAGCACCACAGATACGCAGTATTTT

D: -
J: TRBJ2-3
size: -
V: TRBV11-2
CDR3: CASSLYAGAYTQYF
DNA: TGTGCCAGCAGCTTATATGCAGGGGCATATACGCAGTATTTT

D: TRBD1
J: TRBJ2-2
size: -
V: TRBV5-1
CDR3: CASSWNGQATGELFF
DNA: TGCGCCAGCAGCTGGAACGGACAGGCCACCGGGGAGCTGTTTTTT

D: -
J: TRBJ2-7
size: -
V: TRBV2
CDR3: CASSDWENYEQYF
DNA: TGTGCCAGCAGTGATTGGGAAAACTACGAGCAGTACTTC

D: TRBD2
J: TRBJ2-1
size: -
V: TRBV13
CDR3: CASSLTGTSGKRGQFF
DNA: TGTGCCAGCAGCTTAACCGGGACTAGCGGGAAAAGGGGGCAGTTCTTC

D: TRBD2
J: TRBJ2-1
size: -
V: TRBV2
CDR3: CASSLTSGGPSFSYNEQFF
DNA: TGTGCCAGCAGTCTTACTAGCGGGGGGCCTTCGTTCTCCTACAATGAGCAGTTCTTC

D: -
J: TRBJ2-3
size: -
V: TRBV2
CDR3: CASSPGGTLDTQYF
DNA: TGTGCCAGCAGTCCGGGCGGGACCCTGGATACGCAGTATTTT

D: -
J: TRBJ1-5
size: -
V: TRBV7-9
CDR3: CASSGGGSNQPQHF
DNA: TGTGCCAGCAGCGGGGGGGGAAGCAATCAGCCCCAGCATTTT

D: -
J: TRBJ2-3
size: -
V: TRBV5-4
CDR3: CASSLWGEKTQYF
DNA: TGTGCCAGCAGCCTCTGGGGGGAAAAGACGCAGTATTTT

D: -
J: TRBJ2-1
size: -
V: TRBV6-4
CDR3: CASSDSHGANEQFF
DNA: TGTGCCAGCAGTGACTCTCATGGGGCGAATGAGCAGTTCTTC

D: TRBD1
J: TRBJ1-2
size: few
V: TRBV5-4
CDR3: CASSSGQGNYGYTF
DNA: TGTGCCAGCAGCTCCGGACAGGGCAACTATGGCTACACCTTC

D: -
J: TRBJ2-2
size: -
V: TRBV14
CDR3: CASSLRVPGELFF
DNA: TGTGCCAGCAGCCTAAGGGTTCCCGGGGAGCTGTTTTTT

D: TRBD1
J: TRBJ1-2
size: few
V: TRBV7-6
CDR3: CASSLDDRGYGYTF
DNA: TGTGCCAGCAGCCTGGACGACAGGGGCTATGGCTACACCTTC

D: -
J: TRBJ2-2
size: -
V: TRBV2
CDR3: CASSEGIGELFF
DNA: TGTGCCAGCAGTGAAGGAATCGGGGAGCTGTTTTTT